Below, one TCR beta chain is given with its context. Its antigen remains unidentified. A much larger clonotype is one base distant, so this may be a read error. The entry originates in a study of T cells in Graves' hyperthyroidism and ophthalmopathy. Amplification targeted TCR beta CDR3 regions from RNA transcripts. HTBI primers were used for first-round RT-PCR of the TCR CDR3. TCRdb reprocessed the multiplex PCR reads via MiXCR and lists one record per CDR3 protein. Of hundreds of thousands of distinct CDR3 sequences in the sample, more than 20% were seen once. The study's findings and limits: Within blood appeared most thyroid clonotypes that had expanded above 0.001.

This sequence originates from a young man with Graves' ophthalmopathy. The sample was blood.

The CDR3 coding sequence is TGTACCAGCAGTTTTCACGGAGGGGGCGCGGGGAACACTGAAGCTTTCTTT. As protein: CTSSFHGGGAGNTEAFF. The chain has TRBV27 and TRBJ1-1, with 7 bases that match TRBD1. The CDR3 covers 17 residues. CDR1 and CDR2 from the germline V gene are MNHEY and SMNVEV (reference sequence).